The present T cell receptor (beta chain) was sequenced within a study of blood T cell repertoires in COVID-19. In the source study's methods: Estimates of nucleated cell counts were drawn from the amplification of reference gene primers. Sequenced by immunoSEQ multiplex PCR; TCRdb stores in-frame clones only, minus some. V, J and clone size reflect that table, while D and trimming were determined from the DNA. The data hold 160,000 or so clones, with around 80% observed a single time. The CDR3 has 11 residues. Germline V gives CDR1 DFQATT, CDR2 SNEGSKA (reference sequence). V was clipped by 6 bases and J by 8 bases, with 13 bases between them.

The sequencing sample was made of peripheral blood. The rearrangement joins TRBV20-1 to TRBJ1-1; D gene ambiguous. This receptor was obtained from a woman between 45 and 65 years old with acute or convalescent COVID-19. CDR3 coding DNA: TGCAGTGCCCAACCCGTCAGAGAAGCTTTCTTT. Translating it yields CSAQPVREAFF.